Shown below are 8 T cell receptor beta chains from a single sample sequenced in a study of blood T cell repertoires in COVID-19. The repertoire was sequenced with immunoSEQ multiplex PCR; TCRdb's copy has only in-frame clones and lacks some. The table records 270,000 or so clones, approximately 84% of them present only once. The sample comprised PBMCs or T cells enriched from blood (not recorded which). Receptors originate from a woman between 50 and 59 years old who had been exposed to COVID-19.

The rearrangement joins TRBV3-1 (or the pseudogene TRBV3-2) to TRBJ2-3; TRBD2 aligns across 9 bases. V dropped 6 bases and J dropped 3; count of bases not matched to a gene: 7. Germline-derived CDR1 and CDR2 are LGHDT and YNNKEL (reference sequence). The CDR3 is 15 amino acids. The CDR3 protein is CASSRGGAKTDTQYF. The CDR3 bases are TGTGCCAGCAGTCGCGGGGGGGCTAAGACAGATACGCAGTATTTT.

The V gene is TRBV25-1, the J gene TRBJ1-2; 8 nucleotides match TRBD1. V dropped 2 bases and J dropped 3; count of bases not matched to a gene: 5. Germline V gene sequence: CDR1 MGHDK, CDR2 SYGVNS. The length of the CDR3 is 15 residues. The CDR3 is CASSEPLDRDYGYTF. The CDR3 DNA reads TGTGCCAGCAGTGAACCCCTGGACAGGGACTATGGCTACACCTTC.

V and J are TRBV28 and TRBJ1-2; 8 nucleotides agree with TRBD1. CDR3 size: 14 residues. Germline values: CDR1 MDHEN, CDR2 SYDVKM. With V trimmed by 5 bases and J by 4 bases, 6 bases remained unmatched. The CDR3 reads CASSRGQGFYGYTF. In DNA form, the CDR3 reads TGTGCCAGCAGTCGCGGACAGGGCTTCTATGGCTACACCTTC.

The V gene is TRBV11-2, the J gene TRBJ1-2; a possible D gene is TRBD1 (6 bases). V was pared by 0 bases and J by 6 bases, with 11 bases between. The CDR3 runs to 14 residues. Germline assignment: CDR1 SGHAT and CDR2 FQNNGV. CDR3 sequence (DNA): TGTGCCAGCAGCTTAGAGGGGCCAGGGGATGGCTACACCTTC. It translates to CASSLEGPGDGYTF.

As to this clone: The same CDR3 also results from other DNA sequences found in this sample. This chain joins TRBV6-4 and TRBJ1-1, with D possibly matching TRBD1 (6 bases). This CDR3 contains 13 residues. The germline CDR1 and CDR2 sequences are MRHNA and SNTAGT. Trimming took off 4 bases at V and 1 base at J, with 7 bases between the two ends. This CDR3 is CASSVDRNTEAFF. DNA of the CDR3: TGTGCCAGCAGTGTGGACAGGAACACTGAAGCTTTCTTT.

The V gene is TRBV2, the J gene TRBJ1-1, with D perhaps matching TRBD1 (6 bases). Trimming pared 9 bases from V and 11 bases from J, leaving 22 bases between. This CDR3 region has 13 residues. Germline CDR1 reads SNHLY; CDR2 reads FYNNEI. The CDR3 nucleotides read TGTGCCAGACTCACCCGGCGGGGGGGCTCTGCTTTCTTT. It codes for CARLTRRGGSAFF.

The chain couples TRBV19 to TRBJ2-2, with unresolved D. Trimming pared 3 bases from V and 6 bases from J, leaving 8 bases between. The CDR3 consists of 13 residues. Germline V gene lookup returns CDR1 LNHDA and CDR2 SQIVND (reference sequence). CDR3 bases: TGTGCCAGTAGTATTAGTGTGGCCGGGGAGCTGTTTTTT. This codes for CASSISVAGELFF.

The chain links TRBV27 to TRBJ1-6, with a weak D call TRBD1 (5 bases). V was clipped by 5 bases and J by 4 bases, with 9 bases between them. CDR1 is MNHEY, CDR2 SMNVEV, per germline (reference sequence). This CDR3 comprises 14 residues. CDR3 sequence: CASSRPGYNSPLHF. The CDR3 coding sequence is TGTGCCAGCAGTCGTCCAGGGTATAATTCACCCCTCCACTTT.